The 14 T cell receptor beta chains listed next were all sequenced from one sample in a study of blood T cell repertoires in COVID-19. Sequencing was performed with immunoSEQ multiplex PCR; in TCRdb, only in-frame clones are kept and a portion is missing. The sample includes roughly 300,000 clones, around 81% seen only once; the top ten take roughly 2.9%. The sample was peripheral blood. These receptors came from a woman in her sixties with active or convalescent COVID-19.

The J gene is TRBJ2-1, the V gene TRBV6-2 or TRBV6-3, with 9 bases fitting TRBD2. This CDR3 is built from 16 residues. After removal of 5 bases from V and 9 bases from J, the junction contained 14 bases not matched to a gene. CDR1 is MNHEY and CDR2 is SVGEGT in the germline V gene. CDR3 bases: TGTGCCAGCAGTCCGCTCGGGACTAGCACGGTCACTGAGCAGTTCTTC. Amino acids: CASSPLGTSTVTEQFF.

The DNA of the CDR3 is TGTGCCAGCAGTTACTCCCGGGGAAACTATGGCTACACCTTC. Translation gives CASSYSRGNYGYTF. This rearrangement joins TRBV6-5 to TRBJ1-2; D remains ambiguous. The V gene lost 0 bases and the J gene lost 2 bases, with 7 bases spanning the gap. CDR1 is MNHEY and CDR2 is SVGAGI in the germline V gene. The CDR3 sequence is 14 residues long.

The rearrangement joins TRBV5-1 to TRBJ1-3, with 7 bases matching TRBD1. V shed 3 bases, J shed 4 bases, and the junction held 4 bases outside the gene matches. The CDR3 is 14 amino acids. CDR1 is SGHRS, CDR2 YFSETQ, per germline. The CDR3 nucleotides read TGCGCCAGCAGCTCTAGGACAGGAGGAAACACCATATATTTT. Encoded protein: CASSSRTGGNTIYF.

The CDR3 DNA reads as TGTGCCAGCAGTTTTGAGGTTTACCAAGAGACCCAGTACTTC. Its translation: CASSFEVYQETQYF. The rearrangement links TRBV6-2 or TRBV6-3 to TRBJ2-5; the D is unclear. Trimming cost V 4 bases and J 0 bases, with 9 bases left between them. The CDR3 is 14 amino acids. The germline CDR1 and CDR2 sequences are MNHEY and SVGEGT.

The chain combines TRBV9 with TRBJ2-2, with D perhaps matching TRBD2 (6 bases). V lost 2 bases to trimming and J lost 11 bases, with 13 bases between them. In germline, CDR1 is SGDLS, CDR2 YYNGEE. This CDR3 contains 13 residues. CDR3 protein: CASSVSSGDELFF. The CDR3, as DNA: TGTGCCAGCAGCGTTAGTAGCGGAGACGAGCTGTTTTTT.

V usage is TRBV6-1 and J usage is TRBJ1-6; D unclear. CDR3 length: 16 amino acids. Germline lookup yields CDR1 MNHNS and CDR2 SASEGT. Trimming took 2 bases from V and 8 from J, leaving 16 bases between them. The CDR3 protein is CASSESLPPSDSPLHF. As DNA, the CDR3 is TGTGCCAGCAGTGAATCCCTTCCCCCTTCCGATTCACCCCTCCACTTT.

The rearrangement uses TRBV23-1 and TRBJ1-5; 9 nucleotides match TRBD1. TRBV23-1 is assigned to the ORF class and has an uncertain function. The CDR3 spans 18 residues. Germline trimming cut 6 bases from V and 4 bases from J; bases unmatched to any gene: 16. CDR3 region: CASSSQPGGQGTNQPQHF. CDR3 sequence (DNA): TGCGCCAGCAGCTCCCAACCAGGAGGACAGGGGACTAATCAGCCCCAGCATTTT.

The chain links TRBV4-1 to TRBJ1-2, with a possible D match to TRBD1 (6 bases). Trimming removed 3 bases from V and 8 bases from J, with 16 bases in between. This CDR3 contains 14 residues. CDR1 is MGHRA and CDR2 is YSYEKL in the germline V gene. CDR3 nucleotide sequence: TGCGCCAGCAGCCAGGTTACAGGGTTCGGGGGCTACACCTTC. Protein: CASSQVTGFGGYTF.

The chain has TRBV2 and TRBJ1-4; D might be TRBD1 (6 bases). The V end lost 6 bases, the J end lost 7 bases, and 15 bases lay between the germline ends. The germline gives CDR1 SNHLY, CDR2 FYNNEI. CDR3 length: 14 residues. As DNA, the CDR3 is TGTGCCAGCAGCGGCTGGAGGGGGGGTGAAAAACTGTTTTTT. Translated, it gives CASSGWRGGEKLFF.

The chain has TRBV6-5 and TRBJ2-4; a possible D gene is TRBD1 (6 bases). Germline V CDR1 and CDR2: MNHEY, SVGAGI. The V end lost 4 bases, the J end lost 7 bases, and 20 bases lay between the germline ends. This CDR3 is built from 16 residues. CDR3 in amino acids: CASSSPVAAQGNIQYF. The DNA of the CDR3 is TGTGCCAGCAGTTCCCCGGTCGCGGCCCAGGGGAACATTCAGTACTTC.

The CDR3 DNA is TGTGCCATCAGTGAGTTCCCCGAGAATCAGCCCCAGCATTTT. This codes for CAISEFPENQPQHF. The chain has TRBV10-3 and TRBJ1-5, with D unresolved. Per the germline V gene, CDR1 is ENHRY and CDR2 is SYGVKD. The CDR3 sequence is 14 residues long. Trimming cost V 1 base and J 4 bases, with 8 bases left between them.

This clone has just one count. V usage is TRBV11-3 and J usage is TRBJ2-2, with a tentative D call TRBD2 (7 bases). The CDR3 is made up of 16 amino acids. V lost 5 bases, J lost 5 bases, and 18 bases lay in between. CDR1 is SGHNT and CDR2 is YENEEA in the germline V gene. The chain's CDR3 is CASSPRRGAGTGELFF. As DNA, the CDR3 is TGTGCCAGCAGCCCCCGCCGGGGGGCGGGGACCGGGGAGCTGTTTTTT.

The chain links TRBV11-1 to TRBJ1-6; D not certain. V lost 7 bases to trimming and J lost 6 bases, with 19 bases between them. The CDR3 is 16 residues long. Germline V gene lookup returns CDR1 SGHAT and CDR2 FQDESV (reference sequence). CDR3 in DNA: TGTGCCAGCACCCTAGGCCGTGGACGGGGTAATTCACCCCTCCACTTT. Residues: CASTLGRGRGNSPLHF.

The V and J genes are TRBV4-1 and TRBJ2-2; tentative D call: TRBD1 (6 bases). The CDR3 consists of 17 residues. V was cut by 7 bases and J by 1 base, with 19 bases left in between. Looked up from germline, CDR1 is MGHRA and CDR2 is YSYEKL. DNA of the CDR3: TGCGCCAGCACCCGACCGGATACAGGGATGAACACCGGGGAGCTGTTTTTT. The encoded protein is CASTRPDTGMNTGELFF.